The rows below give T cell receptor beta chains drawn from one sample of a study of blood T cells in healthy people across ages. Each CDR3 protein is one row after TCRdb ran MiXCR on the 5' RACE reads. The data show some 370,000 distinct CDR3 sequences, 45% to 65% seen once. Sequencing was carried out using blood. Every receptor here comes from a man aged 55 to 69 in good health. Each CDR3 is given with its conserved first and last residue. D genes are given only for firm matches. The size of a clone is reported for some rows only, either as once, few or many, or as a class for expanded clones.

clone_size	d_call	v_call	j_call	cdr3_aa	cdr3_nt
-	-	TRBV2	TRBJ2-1	CASRESGSSYNEQFF	TGTGCCAGCAGGGAAAGCGGCAGCTCCTACAATGAGCAGTTCTTC
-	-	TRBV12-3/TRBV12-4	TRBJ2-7	CASSHRDHYEQYF	TGTGCCAGCAGCCACCGGGACCACTACGAGCAGTACTTC
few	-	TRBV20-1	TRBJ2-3	CSAFYGDTQYF	TGCAGTGCTTTTTACGGAGATACGCAGTATTTT
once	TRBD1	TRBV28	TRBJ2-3	CASSLDRGHDTQYF	TGTGCCAGCAGTTTAGACAGGGGGCACGATACGCAGTATTTT
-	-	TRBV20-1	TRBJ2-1	CSARAADWYNEQFF	TGCAGTGCTAGAGCTGCGGACTGGTACAATGAGCAGTTCTTC
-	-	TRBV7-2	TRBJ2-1	CASSYGGAAIYNEQFF	TGTGCCAGCAGCTACGGCGGGGCGGCTATCTACAATGAGCAGTTCTTC
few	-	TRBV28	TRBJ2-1	CASSALAYNEQFF	TGTGCCAGCAGTGCCCTAGCCTACAATGAGCAGTTCTTC
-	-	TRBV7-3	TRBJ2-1	CASSLRGGSGGAERHNEQFF	TGTGCCAGCAGCTTAAGAGGGGGGAGTGGCGGGGCCGAGCGGCACAATGAGCAGTTCTTC
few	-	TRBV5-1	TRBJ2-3	CASSSGVADTQYF	TGCGCCAGCAGTTCGGGGGTAGCAGATACGCAGTATTTT
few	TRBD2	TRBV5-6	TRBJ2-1	CAEGLAGDNEQFF	TGTGCCGAAGGACTAGCGGGAGACAATGAGCAGTTCTTC
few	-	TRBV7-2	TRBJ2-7	CASSLRGWGSYEQYF	TGTGCCAGCAGCTTAAGGGGTTGGGGGTCCTACGAGCAGTACTTC
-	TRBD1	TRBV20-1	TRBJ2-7	CSARFRDRAYEQYF	TGCAGTGCTAGATTCCGGGACAGGGCCTACGAGCAGTACTTC
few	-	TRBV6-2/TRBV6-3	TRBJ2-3	CASSFDSGRNTQYF	TGTGCCAGCAGTTTCGACAGTGGGCGGAATACGCAGTATTTT
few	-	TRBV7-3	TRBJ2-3	CASSLTYDTQYF	TGTGCCAGCAGCTTAACGTACGATACGCAGTATTTT
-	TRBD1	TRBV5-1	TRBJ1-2	CASSYPGQGANYGYTF	TGCGCCAGCAGCTACCCGGGACAGGGGGCTAACTATGGCTACACCTTC
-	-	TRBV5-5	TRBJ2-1	CASSPVRAVGNEQFF	TGTGCCAGCAGCCCGGTTCGGGCCGTAGGTAATGAGCAGTTCTTC
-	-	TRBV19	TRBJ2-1	CASSIGGGNNEQFF	TGTGCCAGTAGTATAGGAGGAGGTAACAATGAGCAGTTCTTC
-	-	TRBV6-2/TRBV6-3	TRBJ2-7	CAIQYEQYF	TGTGCCATACAATACGAGCAGTACTTC
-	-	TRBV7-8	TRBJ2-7	CASSLVARAGYEQYF	TGTGCCAGCAGCTTAGTGGCCCGGGCAGGCTACGAGCAGTACTTC
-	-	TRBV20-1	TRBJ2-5	CSAAPIQHLTQETQYF	TGCAGTGCCGCCCCTATACAACACCTCACTCAAGAGACCCAGTACTTC
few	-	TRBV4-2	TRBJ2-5	CASSRRTAEETQYF	TGTGCCAGCAGCCGCCGGACCGCAGAAGAGACCCAGTACTTC
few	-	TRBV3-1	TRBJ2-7	CASSHSGTPAYEQYF	TGTGCCAGCAGCCATTCCGGGACTCCCGCCTACGAGCAGTACTTC
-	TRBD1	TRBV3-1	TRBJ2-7	CASSVGQGMGYEQYF	TGCGCCAGCAGCGTTGGACAGGGGATGGGATACGAGCAGTACTTC
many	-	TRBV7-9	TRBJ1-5	CASSLGTQPQHF	TGTGCCAGCAGCCTAGGGACCCAGCCCCAGCATTTT
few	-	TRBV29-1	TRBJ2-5	CSVELAGGPYQETQYF	TGCAGCGTTGAGCTAGCCGGAGGTCCATACCAAGAGACCCAGTACTTC
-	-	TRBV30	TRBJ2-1	CAWSGGREYEQFF	TGTGCCTGGAGTGGGGGACGGGAGTATGAGCAGTTCTTC
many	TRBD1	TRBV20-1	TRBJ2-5	CSARLGTGQETQYF	TGCAGTGCTAGACTCGGGACAGGACAAGAGACCCAGTACTTC
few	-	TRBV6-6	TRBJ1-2	CASSYFAGTSVGYTF	TGTGCCAGCAGTTACTTTGCAGGGACGAGTGTCGGCTACACCTTC
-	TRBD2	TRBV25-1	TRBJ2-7	CASSESGGISYEQYF	TGTGCCAGCAGTGAATCGGGGGGGATCTCCTACGAGCAGTACTTC
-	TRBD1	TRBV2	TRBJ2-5	CASSERTGGAKETQYF	TGTGCCAGCAGTGAAAGGACAGGGGGGGCCAAGGAGACCCAGTACTTC
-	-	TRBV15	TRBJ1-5	CATSTPGEINQPQHF	TGTGCCACCAGCACTCCCGGGGAGATCAATCAGCCCCAGCATTTT
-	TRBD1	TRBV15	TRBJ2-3	CATSRAGQGPTDTQYF	TGTGCCACCAGCAGAGCCGGACAGGGCCCGACAGATACGCAGTATTTT
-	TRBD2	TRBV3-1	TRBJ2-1	CASTLGGDFSYNEQFF	TGTGCCAGCACCCTGGGGGGGGACTTCTCCTACAATGAGCAGTTCTTC
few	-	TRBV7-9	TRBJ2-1	CASSPPLENEQFF	TGTGCCAGCAGCCCCCCTCTAGAGAATGAGCAGTTCTTC
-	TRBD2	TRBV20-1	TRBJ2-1	CSAQLAGGLSYNEQFF	TGCAGTGCTCAACTAGCGGGGGGCCTTTCCTACAATGAGCAGTTCTTC
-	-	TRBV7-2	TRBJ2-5	CASSQSGVGQYF	TGTGCCAGCAGCCAATCGGGGGTGGGCCAGTACTTC
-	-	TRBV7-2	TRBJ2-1	CVSSLGVALNEQFF	TGTGTCAGCAGCTTAGGAGTAGCGTTGAATGAGCAGTTCTTC
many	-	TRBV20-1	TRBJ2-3	CSARPPGDTQYF	TGCAGTGCTAGGCCTCCGGGGGATACGCAGTATTTT
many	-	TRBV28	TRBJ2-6	CASSEAGANVLTF	TGTGCCAGCAGTGAGGCCGGGGCCAACGTCCTGACTTTC
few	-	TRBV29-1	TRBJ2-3	CSGGQPSDTQYF	TGCAGCGGCGGACAGCCTAGCGATACGCAGTATTTT
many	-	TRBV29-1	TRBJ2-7	CSVRIRSYEQYF	TGCAGCGTTCGCATCAGGAGTTACGAGCAGTACTTC
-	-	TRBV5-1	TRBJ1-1	CASSGGLRTQMNTEAFF	TGCGCCAGCAGCGGCGGTTTGCGAACCCAGATGAACACTGAAGCTTTCTTT
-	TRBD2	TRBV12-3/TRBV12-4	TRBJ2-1	CASRLTSANYNEQFF	TGTGCCAGCAGATTGACTAGCGCTAACTACAATGAGCAGTTCTTC
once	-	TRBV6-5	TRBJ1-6	CASSQSGGARSPLHF	TGTGCCAGCAGCCAGTCCGGGGGGGCACGCTCACCCCTCCACTTT
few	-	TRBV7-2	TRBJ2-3	CASSLRSGHSSTDTQYF	TGTGCCAGCAGCTTACGCTCGGGACACTCTAGCACAGATACGCAGTATTTT
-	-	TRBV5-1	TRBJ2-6	CASSWENSGANVQTF	TGCGCCAGCAGCTGGGAGAACTCTGGGGCCAACGTCCAGACTTTC
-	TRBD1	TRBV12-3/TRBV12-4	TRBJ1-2	CASSSTGATNYGYTF	TGTGCCAGCAGTTCCACAGGGGCTACTAACTATGGCTACACCTTC
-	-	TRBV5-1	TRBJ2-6	CASSSDISGANVLTF	TGCGCCAGCAGCTCCGACATCTCTGGGGCCAACGTCCTGACTTTC
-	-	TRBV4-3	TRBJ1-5	CASSQDFGDNQPQHF	TGCGCCAGCAGCCAAGATTTCGGAGACAATCAGCCCCAGCATTTT
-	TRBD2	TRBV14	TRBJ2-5	CASSQRLAGLHEQYF	TGTGCCAGCAGCCAACGTCTAGCGGGGTTGCATGAGCAGTACTTC
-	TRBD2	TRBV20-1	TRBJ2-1	CSAMVLPSGRAWSSYNEQFF	TGCAGTGCAATGGTTCTCCCTAGCGGGAGGGCCTGGAGCTCCTACAATGAGCAGTTCTTC
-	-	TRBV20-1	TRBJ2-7	CSAKPSSRPGNYEQYF	TGCAGTGCTAAACCATCGTCTAGGCCCGGAAACTACGAGCAGTACTTC
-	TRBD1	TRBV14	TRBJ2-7	CASGRTGYEQYF	TGTGCCAGCGGTAGGACAGGCTACGAGCAGTACTTC
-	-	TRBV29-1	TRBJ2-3	CSVALLGLITDTQYF	TGCAGCGTTGCGTTGTTGGGACTCATCACAGATACGCAGTATTTT
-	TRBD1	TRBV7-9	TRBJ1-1	CASSPYIQGMVVNTEAFF	TGTGCCAGCAGCCCATACATACAGGGGATGGTTGTGAACACTGAAGCTTTCTTT
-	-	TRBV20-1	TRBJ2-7	CSARQWGGGSPGYEQYF	TGCAGTGCTAGACAATGGGGTGGAGGTAGCCCCGGATACGAGCAGTACTTC
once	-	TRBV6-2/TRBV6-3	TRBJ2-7	CAGSSPRGVWDEQYF	TGTGCCGGCAGTTCTCCTAGAGGGGTTTGGGATGAGCAGTACTTC
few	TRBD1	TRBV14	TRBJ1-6	CASSPGGANNSPLHF	TGTGCCAGCAGCCCAGGGGGCGCGAATAATTCACCCCTCCACTTT
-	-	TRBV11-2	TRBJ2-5	CASSLGARGGQETQYF	TGTGCCAGCAGCTTAGGGGCCAGGGGGGGTCAAGAGACCCAGTACTTC
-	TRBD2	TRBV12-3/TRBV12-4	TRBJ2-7	CASSFNGHLGGDYEQYF	TGTGCCAGCAGTTTTAATGGACACCTCGGGGGGGACTACGAGCAGTACTTC